This T cell receptor beta chain comes out of a study of blood T cell repertoires in COVID-19. Clones were sequenced by immunoSEQ multiplex PCR, and TCRdb holds only the in-frame ones, with some missing. The data show 200,000 to 250,000 clones, about 85% seen once. The CDR3 extends over 16 amino acids. In germline, CDR1 is MNHEY, CDR2 SVGAGI. Trimming shortened V by 4 bases and J by 6 bases, and 19 bases separated the two germline ends. The material sequenced was peripheral blood. The chain joins TRBV6-5 to TRBJ1-5; D gene unclear. The sequence was collected from a man aged 45-65 years who had recovered from COVID-19. CDR3 coding DNA: TGTGCCAGCAGTTTGGACGGACTCAAATCCCTTCAGCCCCAGCATTTT. Protein sequence: CASSLDGLKSLQPQHF.